The source of this T cell receptor beta chain is a study of identical twins. CDR1 and CDR2 from the germline V gene are MNHEY and SMNVEV (reference sequence). With 2 bases clipped from V and 6 bases from J, the junction kept 10 bases outside the gene matches. CDR3 size: 15 residues. Broader study findings: Conclusions were based on cross-sectional statistical analysis, without following the same donors. Cord blood beta clonotypes present at high abundance carried fewer insertions; no such pattern appeared in memory repertoires. Potential partial confounding of zero-insertion analyses by invariant MAIT and iNKT cells was noted. When twins shared out-of-frame alpha sequences, those sequences had excess low generation probability.

A single record per CDR3 protein comes from TCRdb applying MiXCR to the 5' RACE reads. The sample contains 640,000 or so distinct CDR3 sequences, roughly 6% of which appear only once. This clonotype was found many times. Its antigen is still unknown. The specimen sequenced was naive T cells sorted from blood. The TCR was taken from a man aged 18-30 years in good health. The chain carries TRBV27 and TRBJ2-7, with 7 bases that match TRBD1. The DNA for the CDR3 is TGTGCCAGCAGTTTAGACAGGGCAGGTACCGCCGAGCAGTACTTC. It translates to CASSLDRAGTAEQYF.